This TCR beta chain was identified in a study of T cell repertoires in cytomegalovirus infection. Study summary: A matching HLA type, together with CMV infection, was signaled by public TCR beta signatures.

The germline gives CDR1 SGHTA, CDR2 FQGTGA. Trimming left V 5 bases short and J 2 bases short, with 13 bases between. The CDR3 extends over 15 amino acids. TCRdb used MiXCR to reprocess the reads, holding one entry per CDR3 protein. This sample has 60,000 to 75,000 distinct CDR3 sequences, with 3% to 4% found just once. Study-wide results and caveats: CMV-specific TCR beta clonotypes restricted by HLA-C were the ones dominating the ex vivo response.

This clonotype was recorded at least ten times. Its antigen remains unknown. This chain links TRBV7-3 with TRBJ2-1, with D perhaps matching TRBD1 (6 bases). Material for sequencing was PBMCs. The receptor was isolated from a human donor in good health (CMV status not recorded). Some clones in this sample may be carry-over from other donors' samples. The CDR3 nucleotides are TGTGCCAGCAGCCCCGGGACATCTGCCTACAATGAGCAGTTCTTC. It translates to CASSPGTSAYNEQFF.